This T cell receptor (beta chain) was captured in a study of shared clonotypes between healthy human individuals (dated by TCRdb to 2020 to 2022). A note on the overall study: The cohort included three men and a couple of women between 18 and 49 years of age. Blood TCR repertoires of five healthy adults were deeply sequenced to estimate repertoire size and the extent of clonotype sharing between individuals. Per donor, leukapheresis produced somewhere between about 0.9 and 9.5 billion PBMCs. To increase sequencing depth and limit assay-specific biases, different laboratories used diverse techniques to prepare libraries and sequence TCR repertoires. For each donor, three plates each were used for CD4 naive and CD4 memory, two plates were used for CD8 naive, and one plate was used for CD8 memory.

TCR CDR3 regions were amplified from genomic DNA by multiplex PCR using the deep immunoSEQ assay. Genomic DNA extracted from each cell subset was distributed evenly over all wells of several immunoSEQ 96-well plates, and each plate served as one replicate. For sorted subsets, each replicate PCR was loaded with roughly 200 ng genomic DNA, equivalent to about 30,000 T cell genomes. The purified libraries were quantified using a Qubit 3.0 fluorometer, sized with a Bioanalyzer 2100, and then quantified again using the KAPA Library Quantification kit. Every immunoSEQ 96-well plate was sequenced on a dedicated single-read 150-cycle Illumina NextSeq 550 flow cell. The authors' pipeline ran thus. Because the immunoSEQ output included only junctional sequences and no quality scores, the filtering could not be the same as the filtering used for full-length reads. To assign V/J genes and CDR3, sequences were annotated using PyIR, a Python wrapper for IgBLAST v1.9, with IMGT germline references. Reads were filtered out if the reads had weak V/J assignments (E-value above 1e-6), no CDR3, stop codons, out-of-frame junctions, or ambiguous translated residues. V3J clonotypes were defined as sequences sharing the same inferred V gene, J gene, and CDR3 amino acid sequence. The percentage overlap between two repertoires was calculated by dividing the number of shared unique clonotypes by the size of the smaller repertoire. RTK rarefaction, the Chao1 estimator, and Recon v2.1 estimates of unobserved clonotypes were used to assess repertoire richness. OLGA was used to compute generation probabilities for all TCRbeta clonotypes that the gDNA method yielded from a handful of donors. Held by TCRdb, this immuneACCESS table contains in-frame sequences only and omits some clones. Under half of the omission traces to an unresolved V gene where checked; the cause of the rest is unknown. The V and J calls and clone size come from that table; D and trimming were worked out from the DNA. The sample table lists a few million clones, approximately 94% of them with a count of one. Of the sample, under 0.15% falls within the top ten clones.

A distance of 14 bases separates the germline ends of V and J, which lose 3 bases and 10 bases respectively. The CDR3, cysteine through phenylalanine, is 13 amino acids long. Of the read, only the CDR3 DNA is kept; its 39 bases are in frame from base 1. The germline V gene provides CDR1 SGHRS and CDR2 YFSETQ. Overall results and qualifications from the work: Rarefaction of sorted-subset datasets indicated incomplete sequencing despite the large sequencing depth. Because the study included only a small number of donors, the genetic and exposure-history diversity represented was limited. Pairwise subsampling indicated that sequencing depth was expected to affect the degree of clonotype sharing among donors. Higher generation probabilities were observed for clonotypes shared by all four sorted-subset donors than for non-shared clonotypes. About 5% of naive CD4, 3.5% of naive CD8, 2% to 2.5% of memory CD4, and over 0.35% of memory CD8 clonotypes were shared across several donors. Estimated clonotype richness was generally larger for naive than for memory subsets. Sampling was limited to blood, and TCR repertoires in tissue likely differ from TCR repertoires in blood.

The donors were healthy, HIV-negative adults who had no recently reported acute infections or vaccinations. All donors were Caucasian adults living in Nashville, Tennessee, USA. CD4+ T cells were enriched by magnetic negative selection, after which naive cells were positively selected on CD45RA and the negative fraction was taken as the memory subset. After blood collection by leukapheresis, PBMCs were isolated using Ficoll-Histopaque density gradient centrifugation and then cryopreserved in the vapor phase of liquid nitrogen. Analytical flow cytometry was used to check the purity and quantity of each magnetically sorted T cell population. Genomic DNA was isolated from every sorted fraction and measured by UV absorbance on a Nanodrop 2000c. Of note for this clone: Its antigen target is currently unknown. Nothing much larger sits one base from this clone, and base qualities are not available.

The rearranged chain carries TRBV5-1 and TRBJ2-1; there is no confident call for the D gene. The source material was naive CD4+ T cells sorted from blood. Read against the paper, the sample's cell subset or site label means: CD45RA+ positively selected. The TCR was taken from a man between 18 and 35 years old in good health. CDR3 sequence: CASSSGPQREQFF. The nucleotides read TGCGCCAGCAGCTCCGGCCCCCAACGGGAGCAGTTCTTC. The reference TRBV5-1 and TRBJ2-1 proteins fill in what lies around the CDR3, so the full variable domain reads KAGVTQTPRYLIKTRGQQVTLSCSPISGHRSVSWYQQTPGQGLQFLFEYFSETQRNKGNFPGRFSGRQFSNSRSEMNVSTLELGDSALYLCASSSGPQREQFFGPGTRLTVL.